The text below deals with one T cell receptor (beta chain). The CDR3 spans 14 residues. Trimming shortened V by 0 bases and J by 2 bases, and 9 bases separated the two germline ends. Germline V gives CDR1 SGHDT, CDR2 YYEEEE. This sample was taken from a study of blood T cell repertoires in COVID-19. As for the study in general: COVID-19 samples collected from the United States, Italy and Spain covered acute and convalescent phases. Nucleic acid was either cDNA or gDNA, and it came from T cells, B-cell-depleted T cells, or PBMCs.

Per the study methods: Amplified reference gene primers provided the basis for estimating nucleated cell counts. The method was immunoSEQ multiplex PCR; TCRdb's version includes in-frame clones alone and lacks a portion of them. That table gives V, J and clone size, and the DNA gave D and trimming. Of under 200,000 clones in the sample, approximately 80% were seen once. The TCR sequence derives from a woman of 80 years or more with acute or convalescent COVID-19. The chain combines TRBV5-6 with TRBJ2-7; tentative D call: TRBD1 (6 bases). The sequenced sample was peripheral blood. CDR3 DNA: TGTGCCAGCAGCTTGGACAGGGTGGCCTACGAGCAGTACTTC. Translation gives CASSLDRVAYEQYF. Complete variable domain (other parts from reference TRBV5-6 and TRBJ2-7): DAGVTQSPTHLIKTRGQQVTLRCSPKSGHDTVSWYQQALGQGPQFIFQYYEEEERQRGNFPDRFSGHQFPNYSSELNVNALLLGDSALYLCASSLDRVAYEQYFGPGTRLTVT.